The 2 T cell receptor beta chains given below trace back to one sample, sequenced in a study of glioma-infiltrating T cells. The iRepertoire nested amplicon-rescue multiplex PCR amplified TCR alpha and beta CDR3s from RNA. TCRdb analysed the multiplex PCR reads with MiXCR anew, one entry per CDR3 protein. The sample includes about 400,000 distinct CDR3 sequences, roughly two fifths of them seen just once. Material for sequencing was glioma tissue, nonneoplastic brain tissue, or PBMCs (not recorded which). These receptors all come from a human donor with low-grade glioma or glioblastoma, undergoing nonglioma brain surgery, or in good health (not recorded which).

The sample holds one count of this clonotype. A much larger clone lies a single base off, so this may be a read error. The chain combines TRBV6-1 with TRBJ2-5, with D unclear. Per germline, CDR1 MNHNS and CDR2 SASEGT. The CDR3 covers 14 residues. The V end was cut by 10 bases, the J end by 1 base, with 16 bases between. CDR3 DNA sequence: TGTGCCATCAACCATGGACCACCCCAAGAGACCCAGTACTTC. It is translated as CAINHGPPQETQYF.

The sample holds one count of this clonotype. The chain links TRBV7-2 to TRBJ1-1; D is ambiguous. CDR1 and CDR2 (germline): SGHTA, FQGNSA. V shed 2 bases and J shed 4 bases, with 14 bases lying between them. This CDR3 has 15 residues. The DNA of the CDR3 is TGTGCCAGCAGCTTATTAGGGATAGCTGGCACTGAAGCTTTCTTT. Amino acid sequence: CASSLLGIAGTEAFF.